Below, 14 T cell receptor beta chains from the same sample are listed, as sequenced in a study of prognosis after radiotherapy for stage I lung cancer. Genomic DNA was subjected to two-round multiplex PCR for amplification of TCR beta CDR3. First-round PCR amplification was performed with primers specific to each TRBV and TRBJ gene. TCRdb reprocessed the multiplex PCR reads with MiXCR, giving one entry per CDR3 protein. This sample carries 15,000 to 20,000 distinct CDR3 sequences, about a quarter of them seen once, and the ten largest clones take roughly 23%. Source: PBMCs, taken before or after stereotactic body radiation therapy (not recorded which). All receptors derive from a donor of 50 years or more with non-small cell lung cancer.

There are many counts of this clonotype. V gene TRBV3-1 combines with J gene TRBJ1-3, with 7 bases fitting TRBD1. CDR1 is LGHDT and CDR2 is YNNKEL in the germline V gene (reference sequence). The CDR3 has 15 amino acids. V gave up 2 bases and J gave up 2 bases; unmatched junction bases: 3. The CDR3 loop reads CASSQLQGTGNTIYF. CDR3 DNA: TGTGCCAGCAGCCAATTACAGGGGACTGGAAACACCATATATTTT.

This clonotype was seen at least ten times. The chain carries TRBV6-2 or TRBV6-3 and TRBJ2-1; 11 bases match TRBD2. CDR1 is MNHEY and CDR2 is SVGEGT in the germline V gene. The CDR3 length is 16 residues. Trimming at V came to 0 bases and at J to 8 bases, leaving 6 bases not matched to a gene. DNA of the CDR3: TGTGCCAGCAGTTACTCGATAGCGGGAGGGCCGGATGAGCAGTTCTTC. It yields the protein CASSYSIAGGPDEQFF.

This clonotype occurred many times. V gene TRBV7-2 combines with J gene TRBJ2-3, with D perhaps TRBD1 or TRBD2 (5 bases each). In germline, CDR1 is SGHTA, CDR2 FQGNSA. The CDR3 length is 15 residues. The germline V and J ends were trimmed by 6 bases and 1 base, with 14 bases remaining between them. CDR3 sequence reads: CASRPGRARTDTQYF. CDR3 DNA: TGTGCCAGCAGACCGGGACGAGCTCGCACAGATACGCAGTATTTT.

The table lists this clonotype with many counts. The chain recombines TRBV11-2 with TRBJ2-2; D tentatively reads TRBD1 or TRBD2 (5 bases each). This CDR3 contains 16 residues. V was clipped by 5 bases and J by 6 bases, with 19 bases between them. Per germline, CDR1 SGHAT and CDR2 FQNNGV. The CDR3 region has the DNA TGTGCCAGCAGCCCCTCCGTAGCGAGGGGCTCCGGGGAGCTGTTTTTT. The encoded protein is CASSPSVARGSGELFF. Complete variable domain (other parts from reference TRBV11-2 and TRBJ2-2): EAGVAQSPRYKIIEKRQSVAFWCNPISGHATLYWYQQILGQGPKLLIQFQNNGVVDDSQLPKDRFSAERLKGVDSTLKIQPAKLEDSAVYLCASSPSVARGSGELFFGEGSRLTVL.

This clonotype was recorded many times. The chain is built from TRBV6-1 and TRBJ2-7, with 8 bases identical to TRBD2. Germline V gene sequence: CDR1 MNHNS, CDR2 SASEGT. Trimming removed 7 bases from V and 2 bases from J; junction bases left unmatched: 1. The CDR3 runs 12 residues. This CDR3 is CASKTSAYEQYF. In DNA form, the CDR3 reads TGTGCCAGCAAGACTAGCGCCTACGAGCAGTACTTC.

Many counts were recorded for this clonotype. The chain combines TRBV7-9 with TRBJ2-7, with 8 bases fitting TRBD2. J gave up 5 bases and V 6 bases, and 9 bases lay outside the gene matches. This CDR3 region has 14 residues. The V gene's germline CDR1 is SEHNR and CDR2 FQNEAQ (reference sequence). CDR3: CASRFSGRMDEQYF. DNA of the CDR3: TGTGCCAGCAGATTCAGCGGGAGAATGGACGAGCAGTACTTC.

Comment on this clonotype: This likely reflects a read error, since a far larger clone is one base away. This rearrangement joins TRBV6-6 to TRBJ2-7; no clear D. The CDR3 contains 15 residues. Germline CDR1 MNHNY, CDR2 SVGAGI (reference sequence). The V and J ends lost 0 bases and 1 base respectively, with 10 bases between them. The CDR3 bases are TGTGCCAGCAGTTACTCGAGAGTCCGGTCCTACGAGCAGTACTTC. This codes for CASSYSRVRSYEQYF.

This clonotype was counted many times. The rearrangement links TRBV10-2 to TRBJ2-1, with unresolved D. Germline V gene data show CDR1 as WSHSY and CDR2 as SAAADI. Trimming removed 6 bases from V and 8 bases from J, with 11 bases in between. The CDR3 length is 12 residues. CDR3 amino acids: CASSDPLDEQFF. DNA for the CDR3: TGCGCCAGCAGCGACCCCTTGGATGAGCAGTTCTTC.

This clonotype was seen many times. J is TRBJ2-5 and V is TRBV18; TRBD1 might be the D (6 bases). This CDR3 comprises 13 residues. The germline V gene encodes CDR1 KGHSH and CDR2 LQKENI. V dropped 3 bases and J dropped 2 bases, with 7 bases sitting between them. The CDR3 here is CASSPGQQETQYF. In DNA, the CDR3 is TGTGCCAGCTCACCGGGACAACAAGAGACCCAGTACTTC.

This clonotype showed up many times. The chain recombines TRBV19 with TRBJ1-5; D uncertain. Germline V gene data show CDR1 as LNHDA and CDR2 as SQIVND (reference sequence). V dropped 3 bases and J dropped 5 bases, with 14 bases sitting between them. CDR3 length equals 15 residues. The CDR3 DNA is TGTGCCAGTAGTATGAGTGTAAGCGGCGATCAGCCCCAGCATTTT. This sequence encodes CASSMSVSGDQPQHF.

On this clonotype itself: A far larger clone is a single base away, which makes a read error likely. The chain links TRBV7-2 to TRBJ2-2; D is perhaps TRBD2 (5 bases). The CDR3 loop spans 15 amino acids. Germline V gives CDR1 SGHTA, CDR2 FQGNSA. The CDR3 DNA sequence: TGTGTCAGCAGCCCCCGGGATTATTGGGGCGGGGAGCTGTTTTTT. Translating it yields CVSSPRDYWGGELFF. Looking up the rest from reference TRBV7-2 and TRBJ2-2 gives the full variable domain: GAGVSQSPSNKVTEKGKDVELRCDPISGHTALYWYRQSLGQGLEFLIYFQGNSAPDKSGLPSDRFSAERTGGSVSTLTIQRTQQEDSAVYLCVSSPRDYWGGELFFGEGSRLTVL.

Turning to this clonotype: One base separates it from a far larger clone, so it is likely a read error. J is TRBJ1-1 and V is TRBV6-9; D ambiguous. V dropped 2 bases and J dropped 1 base, with 5 bases sitting between them. Germline V gene data show CDR1 as MNHGY and CDR2 as SVAAGI. The CDR3 is 13 amino acids. The CDR3 DNA is TGTGCCAGCAGTTATCTTAAGAACACTGAAGCTTTCTTT. Amino acid sequence: CASSYLKNTEAFF.

This chain joins TRBV24-1 and TRBJ2-1, with D possibly being TRBD2 (5 bases). Germline CDR1 reads KGHDR; CDR2 reads SFDVKD. The V gene lost 2 bases and the J gene lost 5 bases, with 15 bases spanning the gap. The CDR3 covers 16 residues. The CDR3 sequence: CATSDSRLPLHNEQFF. The CDR3, as DNA: TGTGCCACCAGTGATTCTCGACTACCGCTCCACAATGAGCAGTTCTTC.

This clonotype was detected many times. This chain joins TRBV19 and TRBJ2-3, with TRBD2 identical over 7 bases. V dropped 1 base and J dropped 1; count of bases not matched to a gene: 2. This CDR3 has 15 residues. CDR1 and CDR2 (germline): LNHDA, SQIVND (reference sequence). The CDR3 bases are TGTGCCAGTAGTATAGCGGGGGGTGGCACAGATACGCAGTATTTT. This codes for CASSIAGGGTDTQYF.